This TCR beta chain was recorded in a study of T cells in Graves' hyperthyroidism and ophthalmopathy. Overall study results and limits: Blood samples included most of the expanded thyroid clonotypes exceeding 0.001.

This clonotype has at least ten counts. Antigen unknown. Germline V gene lookup returns CDR1 SGHDT and CDR2 YYEEEE. With 0 bases clipped from V and 5 bases from J, the junction kept 7 bases outside the gene matches. This CDR3 region has 16 residues. RNA transcripts provided the source from which TCR beta CDR3 regions were amplified. The primer set for the first-round RT-PCR of the TCR CDR3 was HTBI. TCRdb re-called the multiplex PCR reads with MiXCR, one entry per CDR3 protein. The sample yields approximately 510,000 distinct CDR3 sequences, 35% to 50% seen once. This sequence joins TRBV5-6 and TRBJ1-2; 10 bases map to TRBD1. This clonotype was sampled from an adult woman with Graves' disease, either hyperthyroidism or ophthalmopathy (not recorded which). Source material: peripheral blood or thyroid tissue (not recorded which). CDR3 protein: CASSLGQGAVEYGYTF. CDR3 DNA sequence: TGTGCCAGCAGCTTGGGACAGGGGGCCGTTGAGTATGGCTACACCTTC. Full variable domain (rest looked up from reference TRBV5-6 and TRBJ1-2): DAGVTQSPTHLIKTRGQQVTLRCSPKSGHDTVSWYQQALGQGPQFIFQYYEEEERQRGNFPDRFSGHQFPNYSSELNVNALLLGDSALYLCASSLGQGAVEYGYTFGSGTRLTVV.